The rows below give T cell receptor beta chains drawn from one sample of a study of chemoradiotherapy in HPV16-positive cancers. Data came from immunoSEQ multiplex PCR; TCRdb stores just in-frame clones and leaves some out. Of about 67,000 clones listed, more than 70% are singletons. The source material was blood, sampled from a patient who underwent chemoradiotherapy. These receptor sequences come from a human donor with HPV-associated anogenital cancer. Both conserved end residues are trimmed from each CDR3. Clone size appears in some rows only: once, few, many, or a class for an expanded clone.

v_gene	abundance	len	j_gene	CDR3aa
TRBV18	.	10	TRBJ2-7	ASSPSSYEQY
TRBV13	.	15	TRBJ2-1	ASSLGRLAGGLGEQF
TRBV15	.	11	TRBJ2-7	ATSRDQGLEQY
TRBV5-1	.	14	TRBJ2-6	ASSPWGGAGANVLT
TRBV18	few	12	TRBJ1-5	ASSPEGGNQPQH
TRBV5-1	.	13	TRBJ2-7	ASSRTGGAVYEQY
TRBV4-1	.	15	TRBJ2-2	ASSQRSGAANTGELF
TRBV11-2	.	14	TRBJ1-4	ASSLGGGTANEKLF
TRBV9	.	10	TRBJ1-2	ASSAYPSGYT
TRBV5-6	.	13	TRBJ2-7	ASSLGTVYTYEQY
TRBV7-9	.	9	TRBJ1-1	ASSSRIEAF
TRBV6-5	once	11	TRBJ1-2	ASSYEGAVGYT
TRBV5-6	.	14	TRBJ1-3	ASSTFQGVSGNTIY
TRBV20-1	.	9	TRBJ2-1	SVPRGDEQF
TRBV9	.	11	TRBJ1-4	ASSVLLGGQLF
TRBV10-1	.	9	TRBJ2-3	ASSETDTQY
TRBV9	.	12	TRBJ2-3	ASSEGAGTDTQY
TRBV4-1	.	14	TRBJ1-2	ASSQESRGSNYGYT
TRBV6-4	once	10	TRBJ2-2	ASSDRTGELF
TRBV7-2	.	13	TRBJ1-5	ASSLKEHGAQPQH
TRBV5-6	.	13	TRBJ1-1	ASSLIGNQNLEAF
TRBV6-5	.	10	TRBJ1-6	ASSYRASPLH
TRBV18	.	13	TRBJ1-2	ASFPDSLINYGYT
TRBV4-1	.	14	TRBJ1-3	ASSQDRGSSGNTIY
TRBV5-1	.	13	TRBJ1-4	ASAQGPTTNEKLF
TRBV7-2	.	11	TRBJ2-7	ATHRQGSGEQY
TRBV7-2	.	13	TRBJ2-1	ASSLGSGGYNEQF
TRBV5-1	.	12	TRBJ1-4	ASSRGGDNEKLF
TRBV18	.	11	TRBJ1-1	ASSQVENTEAF
TRBV12-5	.	15	TRBJ1-5	ASGLEGGDYSNQPQH
TRBV7-9	.	16	TRBJ2-1	ASSSPRAGGPSYNEQF
TRBV7-9	.	13	TRBJ1-4	ASSLESGSNEKLF
TRBV11-2	.	16	TRBJ2-3	ASSLLSGSIPSTDTQY
TRBV19	.	14	TRBJ1-5	ASSIGSRGYNQPQH
TRBV9	few	14	TRBJ2-3	ASSSRLAGVGDTQY
TRBV18	.	12	TRBJ2-7	ASSLDSLSYEQY
TRBV5-8	.	14	TRBJ1-2	ASSLAVSLSNYGYT
TRBV6-1	.	13	TRBJ2-7	ASSERWDSFYEQY
TRBV5-4	few	11	TRBJ2-7	ASSLVAPSEQY
TRBV19	.	12	TRBJ2-2	ASRAGGYTGELF
TRBV27	.	13	TRBJ2-7	ASSLTSGLSLEQY
TRBV7-2	.	11	TRBJ2-5	ASSFGLRETQY
TRBV30	.	9	TRBJ2-3	AWSVRDTQY
TRBV2	.	12	TRBJ2-1	ASSTAGLYNEQF
TRBV28	.	13	TRBJ2-6	ASSFDSSGANVLT
TRBV5-6	.	10	TRBJ2-7	ASSFAGYEQY
TRBV18	.	11	TRBJ1-4	ASSPRTVAELF
TRBV5-6	.	15	TRBJ2-1	ASSFVGGFGSYNEQF
TRBV6-6	.	10	TRBJ2-3	ASTLSGDTQY
TRBV7-2	.	11	TRBJ2-1	ASSHSDRVEQF
TRBV5-1	.	12	TRBJ2-1	ASSLASSGGLQF